Listed here are 27 T cell receptor beta chains from one sample, sequenced in a study of type 1 regulatory T cells. Their antigen targets remain unknown. One entry per CDR3 protein, called by TCRdb with MiXCR from the reads. In the table there are 55,000 to 65,000 distinct CDR3 sequences, 60% to 65% of which are singletons. Sequencing was performed on cultured non-Tr1 T cells, either the whole culture or a sorted T cell fraction (not recorded which). Every receptor here comes from a human donor in good health.

J is TRBJ2-1 and V is TRBV20-1; 10 bases match TRBD2. CDR3 length: 14 residues. Germline V gene lookup returns CDR1 DFQATT and CDR2 SNEGSKA (reference sequence). The ends lost 4 bases at V and 6 bases at J; junction bases unmatched: 6. The CDR3, as DNA: TGCAGTGCTACACGTAGCGGGAGGACCAATGAGCAGTTCTTC. Residues: CSATRSGRTNEQFF.

In DNA form, the CDR3 reads TGTGCCAGCAGCTTATTCTTAGCGGGGATGGGCCACGAGCAGTACTTC. Residues: CASSLFLAGMGHEQYF. The chain links TRBV7-2 to TRBJ2-7; TRBD2 matches at 8 bases. The CDR3 sequence is 16 residues long. Germline loops: CDR1 SGHTA, CDR2 FQGNSA. The junction had 11 bases not matched to a gene; V was cut back by 2 bases and J by 5 bases.

V and J are TRBV20-1 and TRBJ2-7; 9 positions match TRBD1. The length of the CDR3 is 14 residues. Per the germline V gene, CDR1 is DFQATT and CDR2 is SNEGSKA (reference sequence). Germline trimming cut 0 bases from V and 5 bases from J; bases unmatched to any gene: 5. The CDR3: CSARDGQGSHEQYF. CDR3 DNA sequence: TGCAGTGCTAGAGATGGACAGGGGAGCCACGAGCAGTACTTC.

The chain uses TRBV20-1 and TRBJ2-1; D not certain. Germline V CDR1 and CDR2: DFQATT, SNEGSKA (reference sequence). V was cut by 4 bases and J by 5 bases, with 12 bases left in between. CDR3 length equals 13 residues. The CDR3 loop reads CSAIEDHHNEQFF. The CDR3 coding sequence is TGCAGTGCTATTGAAGACCACCACAATGAGCAGTTCTTC.

The V call is TRBV7-2, the J call TRBJ2-7, with a tentative D call TRBD1 (6 bases). CDR1 is SGHTA and CDR2 is FQGNSA in the germline V gene. Deletions cut 3 bases from V and 3 bases from J, with 6 bases between. The CDR3 runs to 12 residues. This CDR3 reads CASSLTGYEQYF. CDR3 DNA sequence: TGTGCCAGCAGCTTGACAGGCTACGAGCAGTACTTC. Drawing the rest from reference TRBV7-2 and TRBJ2-7, the complete variable domain is GAGVSQSPSNKVTEKGKDVELRCDPISGHTALYWYRQSLGQGLEFLIYFQGNSAPDKSGLPSDRFSAERTGGSVSTLTIQRTQQEDSAVYLCASSLTGYEQYFGPGTRLTVT.

J is TRBJ2-7 and V is TRBV4-3, with 9 bases aligning to TRBD2. Per germline, CDR1 LGHNA and CDR2 YSLEER. The CDR3 sequence is 17 residues long. The V segment lost 1 base and the J segment 2 bases; nucleotides outside the gene matches: 9. The CDR3 nucleotides are TGCGCCAGCAGCCAAGGGCTAGCGGGGATGAAGCCCTACGAGCAGTACTTC. Protein: CASSQGLAGMKPYEQYF.

The chain uses TRBV20-1 and TRBJ1-5; maybe TRBD1 (6 bases). CDR1 is DFQATT and CDR2 is SNEGSKA in the germline V gene (reference sequence). Between the trimmed V and J ends, which lost 5 bases and 5 bases, there was a span of 16 bases. The CDR3 is 14 amino acids. DNA for the CDR3: TGCAGTGCTGGGGGGGGCAGGGAGGATCAGCCCCAGCATTTT. This translates into CSAGGGREDQPQHF.

This chain joins TRBV7-9 and TRBJ2-1; tentatively, D is TRBD1 (5 bases). The CDR3 spans 14 residues. Trimming shortened V by 5 bases and J by 5 bases, and 13 bases separated the two germline ends. Germline V gene lookup returns CDR1 SEHNR and CDR2 FQNEAQ (reference sequence). DNA for the CDR3: TGTGCCAGCAGCCCGTACCGCAGGGACAATGAGCAGTTCTTC. Translated, it gives CASSPYRRDNEQFF.

The J gene is TRBJ2-3, the V gene TRBV24-1, with D uncertain. The V end was cut by 12 bases, the J end by 6 bases, with 15 bases between. CDR3 length: 12 amino acids. Germline V gene data show CDR1 as KGHDR and CDR2 as SFDVKD. CDR3: CASGPHEDTQYF. DNA for the CDR3: TGTGCCTCTGGACCTCATGAGGATACGCAGTATTTT.

The CDR3 protein is CASISLMNTEAFF. The DNA for the CDR3 is TGTGCCAGCATTAGTCTGATGAACACTGAAGCTTTCTTT. The rearrangement links TRBV6-1 to TRBJ1-1, with no clear D. CDR1 MNHNS and CDR2 SASEGT come from the germline V gene. V shed 7 bases and J shed 0 bases, with 9 bases lying between them. The length of the CDR3 is 13 residues.

The V call is TRBV20-1, the J call TRBJ1-4; no clear D gene. V was shortened by 0 bases and J by 7 bases, with 12 bases between the two germline ends. Germline CDR1 DFQATT, CDR2 SNEGSKA (reference sequence). This CDR3 has 14 residues. DNA for the CDR3: TGCAGTGCTAGAGATTCCCGAGGAAGTGAAAAACTGTTTTTT. Protein sequence: CSARDSRGSEKLFF.

The gene calls are TRBV9 and TRBJ2-1, with D uncertain. Deletions cut 0 bases from V and 4 bases from J, with 11 bases between. The germline V gene has CDR1 SGDLS and CDR2 YYNGEE. This CDR3 has 15 residues. The CDR3 is CASSVADTSYNEQFF. As DNA, the CDR3 is TGTGCCAGCAGCGTAGCGGATACAAGTTACAATGAGCAGTTCTTC.

V is TRBV7-2 and J is TRBJ2-3; D is unclear. The CDR3 has 15 amino acids. Deletions cut 5 bases from V and 0 bases from J, with 12 bases between. Germline values: CDR1 SGHTA, CDR2 FQGNSA. The CDR3 DNA reads as TGTGCCAGCAGCCGCCAGTCCGCTAGCACAGATACGCAGTATTTT. Translated, it gives CASSRQSASTDTQYF.

V gene TRBV5-4 combines with J gene TRBJ2-3; a weak D match, TRBD1 (6 bases). V lost 1 base and J 2 bases, leaving 17 bases between the germline ends. CDR3 length: 17 residues. Germline loops: CDR1 SGHNT, CDR2 YYREEE (reference sequence). The CDR3 DNA is TGTGCCAGCAGCTTGTTTTCGGGACATACGCACACAGATACGCAGTATTTT. Amino acid sequence: CASSLFSGHTHTDTQYF.

This clonotype was seen more than once but under ten times. This chain joins TRBV27 and TRBJ1-3, with D perhaps TRBD1 (5 bases). The CDR3 length is 14 residues. In germline, CDR1 is MNHEY, CDR2 SMNVEV (reference sequence). V lost 4 bases, J lost 5 bases, and 12 bases lay in between. CDR3 sequence: CASSSAKGRNTIYF. Here the CDR3 DNA reads TGTGCCAGCAGTTCGGCGAAGGGGAGAAACACCATATATTTT.

The CDR3 DNA sequence: TGTGCCAGCAGCTTAGTAATGGCCGGCTACGAGCAGTACTTC. It is translated as CASSLVMAGYEQYF. The chain combines TRBV11-2 with TRBJ2-7; no definite D call. The CDR3 runs to 14 residues. Deletions cut 1 base from V and 3 bases from J, with 10 bases between. CDR1 SGHAT and CDR2 FQNNGV come from the germline V gene.

In its sample, this clonotype was seen many times. The chain carries TRBV10-1 and TRBJ2-1; 14 nucleotides align to TRBD2. CDR3 size: 16 residues. Germline V gene sequence: CDR1 WNHNN, CDR2 SYGVQD (reference sequence). Unmatched junction bases numbered 8, after V lost 4 bases and J lost 9 bases. CDR3 bases: TGCGCCAGCAGTGCCCTGGGACTAGCGGGAGTGGCTGAGCAGTTCTTC. It translates to CASSALGLAGVAEQFF.

The chain recombines TRBV6-5 with TRBJ2-3; a possible D gene is TRBD1 (5 bases). The CDR3 consists of 15 residues. Trimming removed 0 bases from V and 2 bases from J, with 9 bases in between. Germline CDR1 is MNHEY and CDR2 is SVGAGI. In nucleotides, the CDR3 is TGTGCCAGCAGTTACTCGGGGCAGGACACAGATACGCAGTATTTT. It specifies CASSYSGQDTDTQYF.

This clonotype was found a few times. V gene TRBV20-1 combines with J gene TRBJ2-1; 10 positions match TRBD2. CDR3 length equals 15 residues. V lost 4 bases, J lost 5 bases, and 8 bases stayed unmatched. The V gene's germline CDR1 is DFQATT and CDR2 SNEGSKA (reference sequence). The CDR3 spells CSATGWTSGNNEQFF. In DNA form, the CDR3 reads TGCAGTGCTACTGGGTGGACTAGCGGAAACAATGAGCAGTTCTTC.

The chain links TRBV20-1 to TRBJ2-1; D gene ambiguous. This CDR3 region has 14 residues. V dropped 4 bases and J dropped 7 bases, with 17 bases sitting between them. Per the germline V gene, CDR1 is DFQATT and CDR2 is SNEGSKA (reference sequence). CDR3 coding DNA: TGCAGTGCTAATTCTGGAGCCAACGGGAATGAGCAGTTCTTC. It translates to CSANSGANGNEQFF.

This chain joins TRBV19 and TRBJ2-3; 10 positions match TRBD1. The CDR3 spans 16 residues. Looked up from germline, CDR1 is LNHDA and CDR2 is SQIVND (reference sequence). The V gene end was trimmed by 7 bases and the J gene end by 6 bases; junction bases not matched to a gene: 13. This CDR3 reads CASKPGTGALVDTQYF. CDR3 coding DNA: TGTGCCAGTAAACCCGGGACAGGGGCCCTGGTGGATACGCAGTATTTT.

The rearrangement links TRBV7-6 to TRBJ2-7; 7 nucleotides match TRBD2. The CDR3 sequence is 14 residues long. CDR1 is SGHVS and CDR2 is FNYEAQ in the germline V gene. With 5 bases clipped from V and 2 bases from J, the junction kept 6 bases outside the gene matches. The chain's CDR3 is CASSPPREAYEQYF. Written as DNA, the CDR3 is TGTGCCAGCAGCCCTCCTCGGGAGGCCTACGAGCAGTACTTC.

The chain couples TRBV27 to TRBJ1-1, with TRBD1 matching over 7 bases. Germline V gene data show CDR1 as MNHEY and CDR2 as SMNVEV (reference sequence). Losses at the gene ends were 8 bases for V and 6 bases for J; bases not matched to a gene: 21. The CDR3 runs 17 residues. CDR3 DNA sequence: TGTGCCAGCGCGCTGTCCCCTGTCCGACAGGGTGGGGCTGAAGCTTTCTTT. Translating gives CASALSPVRQGGAEAFF.

The gene calls are TRBV7-9 and TRBJ2-1; TRBD2 matches at 12 bases. This CDR3 is 15 amino acids long. Germline V gives CDR1 SEHNR, CDR2 FQNEAQ (reference sequence). With V trimmed by 6 bases and J by 5 bases, 5 bases remained unmatched. The CDR3: CASSSTSGRNNEQFF. DNA for the CDR3: TGTGCCAGCAGTAGTACTAGCGGGAGGAACAATGAGCAGTTCTTC.

This clonotype was counted between two and nine times. The chain has TRBV5-1 and TRBJ2-2; D is ambiguous. Germline CDR1 and CDR2: SGHRS and YFSETQ. There are 15 residues in the CDR3. V lost 0 bases and J 7 bases, leaving 13 bases between the germline ends. The chain's CDR3 is CASSLGSALIGELFF. CDR3 DNA: TGCGCCAGCAGCTTGGGGTCAGCGTTGATCGGGGAGCTGTTTTTT.

The CDR3 is CAISESIGRASTDTQYF. The CDR3 DNA follows: TGTGCCATCAGTGAGTCGATAGGCAGGGCTAGCACAGATACGCAGTATTTT. V and J are TRBV10-3 and TRBJ2-3, with D tentatively TRBD1 (5 bases). This CDR3 comprises 17 residues. With 0 bases removed from V and 0 bases from J, the gap between germline ends came to 13 bases. The germline gives CDR1 ENHRY, CDR2 SYGVKD.

The rearrangement links TRBV6-5 to TRBJ2-3, with D perhaps matching TRBD2 (5 bases). Per the germline V gene, CDR1 is MNHEY and CDR2 is SVGAGI. Trimming took off 0 bases at V and 0 bases at J, with 7 bases between the two ends. The CDR3 contains 15 residues. As DNA, the CDR3 is TGTGCCAGCAGTTACTCCGGCGGGAGCACAGATACGCAGTATTTT. It specifies CASSYSGGSTDTQYF.